A selection of T cell receptor beta chains follows, all from one sample in a study of metastatic and nonmetastatic thyroid tumors. TCRdb ran MiXCR on the PCR reads. Of roughly 65,000 clones listed, 14% are singletons. The sample consisted of blood. These receptor sequences come from a male donor with papillary thyroid cancer or a benign thyroid nodule (not recorded which). Some clones in this sample may be carry-over from other donors' samples. CDR3s include the opening cysteine and the closing phenylalanine or tryptophan. The order of the fields is D gene, V gene, J gene, clone size, CDR3 DNA, CDR3 protein. D genes are given only for firm matches. Size is omitted from some rows. Given values are once, few, many or a class for expanded clones.

D: -; V: TRBV5-4; J: TRBJ1-1; size: many; DNA: TGTGCCAGCAGCTCGCCACGGTACACTGAAGCTTTCTTT; CDR3: CASSSPRYTEAFF
D: TRBD2; V: TRBV18; J: TRBJ2-7; size: many; DNA: TGTGCCAGCTCACCAACGGCGGGAGCAGGCGAGCAGTACTTC; CDR3: CASSPTAGAGEQYF
D: -; V: TRBV7-2; J: TRBJ1-3; size: many; DNA: TGTGCCAGCAGCTTAGCTGGAAACACCATATATTTT; CDR3: CASSLAGNTIYF
D: TRBD2; V: TRBV6-6; J: TRBJ2-1; size: -; DNA: TGTGCCAGCAGTTATTGGGAGGGAAAGCAGTTCTTC; CDR3: CASSYWEGKQFF
D: -; V: TRBV4-2; J: TRBJ2-1; size: many; DNA: TGTGCCAGCAGCCAAGCGACAGCGCTGAGCTCCTACAATGAGCAGTTCTTC; CDR3: CASSQATALSSYNEQFF
D: -; V: TRBV6-1; J: TRBJ1-2; size: -; DNA: TGTGCCAGCATTCGAACCGGGACTGGCTATGGCTACACCTTC; CDR3: CASIRTGTGYGYTF
D: TRBD2; V: TRBV9; J: TRBJ2-1; size: many; DNA: TGTGCCAGCAGCGGGAGCTTAGCGGGAACCTACAATGAGCAGTTCTTC; CDR3: CASSGSLAGTYNEQFF
D: TRBD1; V: TRBV4-3; J: TRBJ2-7; size: many; DNA: TGCGCCAGCAGCCAAGATTCAGGGGGAGAAAAAACCTGGCAGTACTTC; CDR3: CASSQDSGGEKTWQYF
D: -; V: TRBV4-3; J: TRBJ2-7; size: -; DNA: TGCGCCAGCAGCCAAGGGGTAGCGGCGAATTGGGAGCAGTACTTC; CDR3: CASSQGVAANWEQYF
D: -; V: TRBV2; J: TRBJ1-4; size: many; DNA: TGTGCCAGCAGAAGAAACCTTCGGGGTGAAAAACTGTTTTTT; CDR3: CASRRNLRGEKLFF
D: -; V: TRBV20-1; J: TRBJ2-7; size: -; DNA: TGCAGTGCTAGAGATCTGACATGGGACATCTACGAGCAGTACTTC; CDR3: CSARDLTWDIYEQYF
D: -; V: TRBV10-2; J: TRBJ1-1; size: many; DNA: TGCACCAGCAGTGAGGGACAAACCTATGAAGCTTTCTTT; CDR3: CTSSEGQTYEAFF
D: -; V: TRBV4-1; J: TRBJ2-7; size: -; DNA: TGCGCCAGCAGCCAAGACCGGTCCACGGGGTACGAGCAGTACTTC; CDR3: CASSQDRSTGYEQYF
D: TRBD2; V: TRBV2; J: TRBJ2-7; size: few; DNA: TGTGCCAGCAGAGAAGGACTAGCGGGTCATTACGAGCAGTACTTC; CDR3: CASREGLAGHYEQYF
D: -; V: TRBV6-1; J: TRBJ2-3; size: many; DNA: TGTGCCAGCAGTGCCCCCGGGACGGATACGCAGTATTTT; CDR3: CASSAPGTDTQYF
D: -; V: TRBV6-4; J: TRBJ1-6; size: many; DNA: TGTGCCAGCAGTCAATTCGCACAGGGAGGAGATAATTCACCCCTCCACTTT; CDR3: CASSQFAQGGDNSPLHF
D: -; V: TRBV4-1; J: TRBJ2-2; size: many; DNA: TGCGCCAGCAGCCAAGAGTACTACACGAGAAACACCGGGGAGCTGTTTTTT; CDR3: CASSQEYYTRNTGELFF
D: -; V: TRBV6-1; J: TRBJ1-5; size: many; DNA: TGTGCCAGCAGGTCAGACAGTAACAATCAGCCCCAGCATTTT; CDR3: CASRSDSNNQPQHF
D: -; V: TRBV6-5; J: TRBJ1-2; size: -; DNA: TGTGCCAGCAGTTACTCGGGTTTTGCGGGAGTCTATGGCTACACCTTC; CDR3: CASSYSGFAGVYGYTF
D: -; V: TRBV11-2; J: TRBJ2-5; size: many; DNA: TGTGCCAGTGTTAATTGGACAGCGCGAGAGACCCAGTACTTC; CDR3: CASVNWTARETQYF
D: -; V: TRBV28; J: TRBJ2-7; size: few; DNA: TGTGCCAGCATTCCACCCGGGACGGGCCGTCGGGAGCATTACTTC; CDR3: CASIPPGTGRREHYF
D: -; V: TRBV4-3; J: TRBJ2-3; size: many; DNA: TGCGCCAGCAGCCCGGCATGGGGGGGCCGAACGGGAGATACGCAGTATTTT; CDR3: CASSPAWGGRTGDTQYF
D: -; V: TRBV4-2; J: TRBJ1-4; size: many; DNA: TGTGCCAGCAGGGTCCCTGGGGGCGCAGGTAATGAAAAACTGTTTTTT; CDR3: CASRVPGGAGNEKLFF
D: -; V: TRBV6-1; J: TRBJ1-1; size: few; DNA: TGTGCCAGCAGTGAACAGGGGTGGTGTGGGACTGAAGCTTTCTTT; CDR3: CASSEQGWCGTEAFF
D: -; V: TRBV28; J: TRBJ2-3; size: -; DNA: TGTGCCAGCATTCGACGCGTCCGAACCACAGATACGCAGTATTTT; CDR3: CASIRRVRTTDTQYF
D: -; V: TRBV25-1; J: TRBJ2-2; size: many; DNA: TGTGCCAGCAGGGACAGCGCGAACACCGGGGAGCTGTTTTTT; CDR3: CASRDSANTGELFF
D: -; V: TRBV10-3; J: TRBJ2-2; size: many; DNA: TGTGCCATCAGTGAGTGGGTTACGAACACCGGGGAGCTGTTTTTT; CDR3: CAISEWVTNTGELFF
D: TRBD1; V: TRBV5-4; J: TRBJ1-5; size: few; DNA: TGTGCCAGCAGCTTAGGTCCCGGGACAGATAGCAATCAGCCCCAGCATTTT; CDR3: CASSLGPGTDSNQPQHF
D: TRBD2; V: TRBV5-1; J: TRBJ2-1; size: many; DNA: TGCGCCAGCAGCTACCGGACTAGCGGGAGGGCCTTTAATGAGCAGTTCTTC; CDR3: CASSYRTSGRAFNEQFF
D: TRBD2; V: TRBV11-2; J: TRBJ2-7; size: many; DNA: TGTGCCAGCAGCGCCCGGACTAGCGGGACGTACTACGAGCAGTACTTC; CDR3: CASSARTSGTYYEQYF
D: -; V: TRBV27; J: TRBJ2-7; size: many; DNA: TGTGCCAGCAGTTTTAGCAGGAGCGGATGGTACGAGCAGTACTTC; CDR3: CASSFSRSGWYEQYF
D: TRBD2; V: TRBV5-5; J: TRBJ2-1; size: -; DNA: TGTGCCAGCAGCTTGACTAGCGTCAATGAGCAGTTCTTC; CDR3: CASSLTSVNEQFF
D: TRBD2; V: TRBV14; J: TRBJ2-7; size: many; DNA: TGTGCCAGCCATGGACTAGCGGGATACTACGAGCAGTACTTC; CDR3: CASHGLAGYYEQYF
D: -; V: TRBV10-3; J: TRBJ2-5; size: many; DNA: TGTGCCATCAGATTACCCATCGGGACCCAGTACTTC; CDR3: CAIRLPIGTQYF
D: -; V: TRBV27; J: TRBJ2-7; size: many; DNA: TGTGCCAGCAGTTCGGGCTCCACCTACGAGCAGTACTTC; CDR3: CASSSGSTYEQYF
D: -; V: TRBV20-1; J: TRBJ2-1; size: many; DNA: TGCAGTGCAGATAGGCGGGTCAATGAGCAGTTCTTC; CDR3: CSADRRVNEQFF
D: -; V: TRBV6-1; J: TRBJ1-2; size: many; DNA: TGTGCCAGCAGTCAAGTTTCGGGTGGCTACACCTTC; CDR3: CASSQVSGGYTF
D: -; V: TRBV4-2; J: TRBJ2-5; size: many; DNA: TGTGCCAGCAGCCAACAGGGACATGTCCAAGAGACCCAGTACTTC; CDR3: CASSQQGHVQETQYF
D: -; V: TRBV2; J: TRBJ2-1; size: -; DNA: TGTGCCAGCAGTGAAGCTACCTGGACAGACGGCTATACAAAGGTCAATGAGCAGTTCTTC; CDR3: CASSEATWTDGYTKVNEQFF
D: TRBD1; V: TRBV9; J: TRBJ2-7; size: many; DNA: TGTGCCAGCAGCGTCGCCGGGACAGGCTCCTACGAGCAGTACTTC; CDR3: CASSVAGTGSYEQYF
D: -; V: TRBV20-1; J: TRBJ1-1; size: many; DNA: TGCAGTGCTAGAGATCCAGGGCGGGACACTGAAGCTTTCTTT; CDR3: CSARDPGRDTEAFF
D: -; V: TRBV11-2; J: TRBJ1-1; size: many; DNA: TGTGCCAGCAGCCTCGGGGGGAACACTGAAGCTTTCTTT; CDR3: CASSLGGNTEAFF
D: -; V: TRBV27; J: TRBJ1-2; size: many; DNA: TGTGCCAGCAGGAGCCTGGTGGGCTACACCTTC; CDR3: CASRSLVGYTF
D: -; V: TRBV15; J: TRBJ1-1; size: many; DNA: TGTGCCACCAGCAGAGATCAAAAGAACACTGAAGCTTTCTTT; CDR3: CATSRDQKNTEAFF
D: TRBD1; V: TRBV4-1; J: TRBJ2-1; size: many; DNA: TGCGCCAGCAGCCAGCGTACAGGGGATGAGCAGTTCTTC; CDR3: CASSQRTGDEQFF
D: -; V: TRBV5-1; J: TRBJ2-2; size: -; DNA: TGCGCCAGCAGCTTGGCGGTTTTGGGCGGATCCGGTGAGCTGTTTTTT; CDR3: CASSLAVLGGSGELFF
D: -; V: TRBV6-1; J: TRBJ2-7; size: few; DNA: TGTGCCAGCCGAGCCATACCCTACGAGAAGTACTTC; CDR3: CASRAIPYEKYF
D: TRBD2; V: TRBV5-4; J: TRBJ2-7; size: few; DNA: TGTGCCAGCAGCTCCGGACTAGCTGGCTACGAGCAGTACTTC; CDR3: CASSSGLAGYEQYF
D: TRBD1; V: TRBV7-6; J: TRBJ1-2; size: few; DNA: TGTGCCAGCAGCCCGGACAGGGGCCCCGCTAACTATGGCTACACCTTC; CDR3: CASSPDRGPANYGYTF
D: TRBD2; V: TRBV4-3; J: TRBJ2-2; size: many; DNA: TGCGCCAGCAGCCGAGCTAGCGGGAGAGGTGCCGGGGAGCTGTTTTTT; CDR3: CASSRASGRGAGELFF
D: -; V: TRBV11-1; J: TRBJ1-2; size: many; DNA: TGTGCCAGCAGCTTAAGGCGTCCCCAGGGTTTTAACCATGGCTACACCTTC; CDR3: CASSLRRPQGFNHGYTF
D: -; V: TRBV27; J: TRBJ2-1; size: -; DNA: TGTGCCAACACCCTTAGCGCTATCTCTTACAATGAGCAGTTCTTC; CDR3: CANTLSAISYNEQFF
D: -; V: TRBV11-2; J: TRBJ2-3; size: many; DNA: TGTGCCAGCAGCTTAGGACAGAGGATAGATACGCAGTATTTT; CDR3: CASSLGQRIDTQYF
D: TRBD1; V: TRBV6-1; J: TRBJ1-5; size: -; DNA: TGTGCCAGCAGTTCGACAGGGGGCGCGTATCAGCCCCAGCATTTT; CDR3: CASSSTGGAYQPQHF
D: -; V: TRBV20-1; J: TRBJ2-1; size: many; DNA: TGCAGTGCTAGGGAGGGGGGCACCTACAATGAGCAGTTCTTC; CDR3: CSAREGGTYNEQFF
D: -; V: TRBV7-3; J: TRBJ1-1; size: many; DNA: TGTGCCAGCAGCTTATCGCCAGATTCTGAAGCTTTCTTT; CDR3: CASSLSPDSEAFF
D: -; V: TRBV7-9; J: TRBJ1-2; size: many; DNA: TGTGCCAGCAGCTTACGATCCTATGGCTACACCTTC; CDR3: CASSLRSYGYTF